These 6 T cell receptor beta chains originate from one sample sequenced in a study of human T cells and chemical hapten exposure. TCRdb ran MiXCR on the RACE reads and lists one entry per CDR3 protein. The sample consists of 85,000 to 130,000 distinct CDR3 sequences, 12% of them appearing once. Sample time point: pre-sensitization, week 0. Specified treatment: therapeutic diphenylcyclopropenone sensitization with weekly scalp DPC. The specimen was whole blood, collected in connection with sensitization to the hapten diphenylcyclopropenone (DPC). The receptors were sampled from a woman in her forties or fifties with alopecia areata. Some clones in this sample may be carry-over from other donors' samples.

At least ten counts were recorded for this clonotype. The rearrangement uses TRBV29-1 and TRBJ1-3, with D tentatively TRBD1 (5 bases). Germline loops: CDR1 SQVTM, CDR2 ANQGSEA. CDR3 size: 11 residues. Trimming took 5 bases from V and 10 from J, leaving 12 bases between them. CDR3 region: CSVPGAGTIYF. The CDR3 DNA reads TGCAGCGTTCCCGGCGCAGGGACCATATATTTT.

The V call is TRBV7-9, the J call TRBJ2-4; 8 nucleotides agree with TRBD1. CDR1 is SEHNR, CDR2 FQNEAQ, per germline (reference sequence). The CDR3 has 15 residues. V shed 4 bases, J shed 3 bases, and the junction held 5 bases outside the gene matches. The CDR3 sequence is CASSSTGAGKNIQYF. DNA of the CDR3: TGTGCCAGCAGCTCGACAGGGGCAGGCAAAAACATTCAGTACTTC.

This clonotype occurred many times. This sequence joins TRBV9 and TRBJ1-1; possible D gene TRBD1, 5 bases. The germline V gene encodes CDR1 SGDLS and CDR2 YYNGEE. The CDR3 has 18 amino acids. The V and J ends lost 2 bases and 0 bases respectively, with 20 bases between them. CDR3 in DNA: TGTGCCAGCAGCGTTAGTAATTTCGGGGCGGAGATGAACACTGAAGCTTTCTTT. It yields the protein CASSVSNFGAEMNTEAFF.

The V gene is TRBV4-3, the J gene TRBJ2-1, with D perhaps matching TRBD1 (6 bases). The germline gives CDR1 LGHNA, CDR2 YSLEER. V was clipped by 2 bases and J by 2 bases, with 10 bases between them. The CDR3 spans 15 residues. In DNA, the CDR3 is TGCGCCAGCAGCCAACTTCAGGGGACCTACAATGAGCAGTTCTTC. This gives the protein CASSQLQGTYNEQFF.

The chain employs TRBV12-5 and TRBJ1-1; D is unclear. CDR3 size: 12 residues. The germline V gene encodes CDR1 LGHNT and CDR2 FRNRAP. The CDR3 protein is CAVTFMNTEAFF. The CDR3 nucleotides read TGTGCCGTTACATTCATGAACACTGAAGCTTTCTTT.

This chain uses TRBV6-1 with TRBJ2-7; 7 nucleotides line up with TRBD1. V lost 1 base, J lost 4 bases, and 7 bases stayed unmatched. The germline V gene encodes CDR1 MNHNS and CDR2 SASEGT. The CDR3 has 15 amino acids. CDR3 protein: CASSEGSTGMYEQYF. CDR3 DNA: TGTGCCAGCAGTGAAGGCTCGACAGGGATGTACGAGCAGTACTTC.